This note documents a single T cell receptor (beta chain) sequence. The data belong to a study of cytomegalovirus exposure and HLA in healthy donors. PCR was performed using 60 Vbeta and 13 Jbeta primers. Assay used: immunoSEQ multiplex PCR; TCRdb lists only in-frame clones, some missing. This table holds approximately 190,000 clones, roughly 87% found once. Sequenced input: PBMCs. The source is a boy between 2 and 15 years old in good health and CMV-seronegative.

The DNA for the CDR3 is TGTGACGGGACACCGAATGAAAAACTGTTTTTT. Translating gives CDGTPNEKLFF. The chain links TRBV25-1 to TRBJ1-4, with a tentative D call TRBD1 (6 bases). The germline gives CDR1 MGHDK, CDR2 SYGVNS. The CDR3 totals 11 residues.